The clone carrying this T cell receptor beta chain appeared a few times. As yet, its antigen is unknown. Here immunoSEQ multiplex PCR was the method, and the copy in TCRdb shows in-frame clones only, minus some. This table has 120,000 or so clones, around 87% appearing once. This entry belongs to a study of T cell responses to AZD1222 COVID-19 vaccine. Study results and limitations: Donors skewed white British and female; clonal diversity was possibly underestimated.

Germline V lookup: CDR1 LGHNA, CDR2 YNFKEQ. The CDR3 totals 17 residues. V was clipped by 3 bases and J by 1 base; unmatched bases: 9. The chain uses TRBV4-2 and TRBJ2-7, with TRBD2 identical over 10 bases. This receptor was identified in an adult in good health. Specimen: peripheral blood, collected on day 0 of AZD1222 vaccination. The CDR3 DNA reads as TGTGCCAGCAGCCACCTTGGACTAGCGGAACTATCCTACGAGCAGTACTTC. Its protein product is CASSHLGLAELSYEQYF.